Listed here are 8 T cell receptor beta chains from one sample, sequenced in a study of blood T cell repertoires in COVID-19. The assay was immunoSEQ multiplex PCR, and TCRdb's table has in-frame clones only and misses some. The sample has about 210,000 clones, 89% seen once. Material for sequencing was PBMCs or T cells enriched from blood (not recorded which). The receptors shown here come from a woman younger than 30 who had recovered from COVID-19.

The genes are TRBV7-9 and TRBJ1-2; unclear D gene. The V gene's germline CDR1 is SEHNR and CDR2 FQNEAQ (reference sequence). The length of the CDR3 is 12 residues. Trimming removed 0 bases at V and 8 bases at J, with 7 bases between. CDR3 sequence (DNA): TGTGCCAGCAGCTTAGCCAGGAACGGCTACACCTTC. Translated, it gives CASSLARNGYTF.

This chain connects TRBV25-1 to TRBJ1-5; tentatively, D is TRBD1 (6 bases). The V end was cut by 2 bases, the J end by 0 bases, with 8 bases between. Per germline, CDR1 MGHDK and CDR2 SYGVNS. This CDR3 has 15 residues. For the CDR3, the DNA is TGTGCCAGCAGTGAAGGGGGGGCTAGCAATCAGCCCCAGCATTTT. Its translation: CASSEGGASNQPQHF. Full variable domain (outside the CDR3, taken from reference TRBV25-1 and TRBJ1-5): EADIYQTPRYLVIGTGKKITLECSQTMGHDKMYWYQQDPGMELHLIHYSYGVNSTEKGDLSSESTVSRIRTEHFPLTLESARPSHTSQYLCASSEGGASNQPQHFGDGTRLSIL.

The chain employs TRBV18 and TRBJ1-1; TRBD1 is a possible D gene (6 bases). CDR3 length equals 17 residues. V was clipped by 3 bases and J by 1 base, with 18 bases between them. The V gene's germline CDR1 is KGHSH and CDR2 LQKENI. CDR3 residues: CASSPGLDSPSNTEAFF. CDR3 in DNA: TGTGCCAGCTCACCCGGGCTGGACAGTCCTTCGAACACTGAAGCTTTCTTT.

The chain combines TRBV7-2 with TRBJ2-1; D perhaps matches TRBD2 (5 bases). Trimming took 5 bases from V and 5 from J, leaving 25 bases between them. Germline V gene sequence: CDR1 SGHTA, CDR2 FQGNSA. CDR3 length: 18 amino acids. CDR3 bases: TGTGCCAGCAGCCCCCCCGGACGTACAATCTCCGGGGACAATGAGCAGTTCTTC. Amino acids: CASSPPGRTISGDNEQFF.

This clone was found once. The chain employs TRBV5-6 and TRBJ1-2; TRBD1 aligns across 9 bases. The CDR3 spans 17 residues. Germline trimming cut 0 bases from V and 5 bases from J; bases unmatched to any gene: 11. The germline V gene encodes CDR1 SGHDT and CDR2 YYEEEE. The CDR3 DNA follows: TGTGCCAGCAGCTTGGACAGGGGGCAGTCTAGGAGTTATGGCTACACCTTC. Its translation is CASSLDRGQSRSYGYTF.

A few counts support this clone. This chain joins TRBV27 and TRBJ1-2, with TRBD1 identical over 9 bases. V dropped 4 bases and J dropped 5; count of bases not matched to a gene: 5. The germline gives CDR1 MNHEY, CDR2 SMNVEV (reference sequence). This CDR3 has 14 amino acids. The CDR3 is CASSSRTGEYGYTF. CDR3 coding DNA: TGTGCCAGCAGTTCCCGGACAGGGGAGTATGGCTACACCTTC.

The chain joins TRBV14 to TRBJ2-7; maybe TRBD2 (7 bases). Germline CDR1 SGHDN, CDR2 FVKESK. This CDR3 has 14 amino acids. With 4 bases removed from V and 5 bases from J, the gap between germline ends came to 15 bases. In DNA form, the CDR3 reads TGTGCCAGCAGCCTCAGGCGGGGGCAAGACGAGCAGTACTTC. Its protein is CASSLRRGQDEQYF. Combining the CDR3 with reference TRBV14 and TRBJ2-7 gives the whole variable domain EAGVTQFPSHSVIEKGQTVTLRCDPISGHDNLYWYRRVMGKEIKFLLHFVKESKQDESGMPNNRFLAERTGGTYSTLKVQPAELEDSGVYFCASSLRRGQDEQYFGPGTRLTVT.

The chain combines TRBV5-5 with TRBJ1-6; no definite D call. Trimming took 2 bases from V and 6 from J, leaving 9 bases between them. The CDR3 consists of 14 residues. Germline CDR1 and CDR2: SGHKS and YYEKEE (reference sequence). The CDR3 DNA follows: TGTGCCAGCAGCTTCTTCAGTCTTAATTCACCCCTCCACTTT. Protein sequence: CASSFFSLNSPLHF.